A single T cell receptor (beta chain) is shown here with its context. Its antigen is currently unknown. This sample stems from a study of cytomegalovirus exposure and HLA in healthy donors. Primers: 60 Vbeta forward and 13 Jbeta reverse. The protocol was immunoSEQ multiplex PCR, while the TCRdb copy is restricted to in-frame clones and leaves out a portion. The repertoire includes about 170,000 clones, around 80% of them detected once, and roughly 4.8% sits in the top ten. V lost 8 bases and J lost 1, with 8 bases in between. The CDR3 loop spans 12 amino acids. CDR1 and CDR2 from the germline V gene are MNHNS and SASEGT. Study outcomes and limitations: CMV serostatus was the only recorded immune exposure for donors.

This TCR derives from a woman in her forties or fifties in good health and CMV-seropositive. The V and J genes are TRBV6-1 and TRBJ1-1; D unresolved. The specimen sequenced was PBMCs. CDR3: CASSRENTEAFF. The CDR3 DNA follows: TGTGCCAGCTCGCGGGAGAACACTGAAGCTTTCTTT.